The following is a TCR beta chain sequence with its context. The CDR3 length is 11 residues. V shed 3 bases, J shed 13 bases, and the junction held 6 bases outside the gene matches. Germline V gene sequence: CDR1 KGHSH, CDR2 LQKENI. The data belong to a study of control samples from healthy donors and cancer patients. Sequencing was performed with immunoSEQ multiplex PCR; in TCRdb, only in-frame clones are kept and a portion is missing. Found here are roughly 100,000 clones, about 83% of them singletons; the top ten hold roughly 13%. The source of this sequence is a woman between 50 and 59 years old in good health. Sequencing was done on a sample of blood. V usage is TRBV18 and J usage is TRBJ2-7; 7 bases are shared with TRBD2. The CDR3 DNA is TGTGCCAGCTCACCGGGAGGGGAAGTCTACTTC. Translated: CASSPGGEVYF.